Below are 11 T cell receptor beta chains sequenced from a single sample in a study of identical twins. TCRdb re-called the 5' RACE reads with MiXCR, one entry per CDR3 protein. This sample has 350,000 to 500,000 distinct CDR3 sequences, with approximately 17% found just once. Sequencing was performed on naive T cells sorted from blood. Receptors were obtained from a man over 45 in good health.

This clonotype was detected a few times. The chain has TRBV5-5 and TRBJ2-4; D may correspond to TRBD1 or TRBD2 (5 bases each). The CDR3 extends over 11 amino acids. In germline, CDR1 is SGHKS, CDR2 YYEKEE (reference sequence). The V end was cut by 7 bases, the J end by 12 bases, with 14 bases between. CDR3 region: CASLGRGSQYF. In DNA form, the CDR3 reads TGTGCCAGCTTGGGACGGGGCTCTCAGTACTTC.

Remarks on this clonotype: A read error is possible here, since a much larger clone lies one base away. Because the CDR3 is missing its conserved closing phenylalanine or tryptophan, this is likely a read error. The rearrangement joins TRBV20-1 to TRBJ2-5; the match to TRBD1 covers 8 bases. Trimming at V came to 5 bases and at J to 5 bases, leaving 10 bases not matched to a gene. Germline CDR1 is DFQATT and CDR2 is SNEGSKA (reference sequence). The CDR3 has 14 residues. In DNA form, the CDR3 reads TGCAGTGCTTACTCAGGACAGGGCTGGGAGACCCAGTACGTC. Its protein is CSAYSGQGWETQYV.

The gene calls are TRBV20-1 and TRBJ1-5; TRBD1 is a possible D gene (6 bases). From germline, CDR1 is DFQATT and CDR2 SNEGSKA (reference sequence). V was clipped by 8 bases and J by 0 bases, with 11 bases between them. The CDR3 contains 13 residues. The DNA of the CDR3 is TGCAGTTGGGGGCGGGATAGCAATCAGCCCCAGCATTTT. Translating it yields CSWGRDSNQPQHF.

This clonotype was observed at least ten times. V usage is TRBV5-1 and J usage is TRBJ2-5; TRBD2 agrees at 7 bases. The length of the CDR3 is 15 residues. The trim removed 0 bases at V and 2 bases at J, leaving 4 bases unmatched. The germline CDR1 and CDR2 sequences are SGHRS and YFSETQ. Here the CDR3 reads CASSLATSRQETQYF. The CDR3 nucleotides are TGCGCCAGCAGCTTGGCGACTAGCCGTCAAGAGACCCAGTACTTC. Variable domain in full (rest from reference TRBV5-1 and TRBJ2-5): KAGVTQTPRYLIKTRGQQVTLSCSPISGHRSVSWYQQTPGQGLQFLFEYFSETQRNKGNFPGRFSGRQFSNSRSEMNVSTLELGDSALYLCASSLATSRQETQYFGPGTRLLVL.

The rearrangement joins TRBV9 to TRBJ2-7, with D unresolved. The CDR3 loop spans 12 amino acids. CDR1 and CDR2 from the germline V gene are SGDLS and YYNGEE. V gave up 0 bases and J gave up 6 bases, with 7 bases separating them. CDR3 region: CASSVGDGEQYF. For the CDR3, the DNA is TGTGCCAGCAGCGTAGGTGACGGCGAGCAGTACTTC.

This clonotype was seen only a few times. This chain uses TRBV20-1 with TRBJ2-7; the match to TRBD2 covers 9 bases. Per germline, CDR1 DFQATT and CDR2 SNEGSKA (reference sequence). V dropped 3 bases and J dropped 6; count of bases not matched to a gene: 12. The CDR3 runs 15 residues. The DNA for the CDR3 is TGCAGTGCTAGTGTAACTAGCGGGCCTCCTGGCGAGCAGTACTTC. The encoded protein is CSASVTSGPPGEQYF.

This clonotype was seen at least ten times. This chain links TRBV5-6 with TRBJ2-1; D gene ambiguous. Per germline, CDR1 SGHDT and CDR2 YYEEEE. Trimming cost V 0 bases and J 7 bases, with 8 bases left between them. The length of the CDR3 is 13 residues. The CDR3 region is CASSLGTLNEQFF. CDR3 coding DNA: TGTGCCAGCAGCTTGGGGACCCTAAATGAGCAGTTCTTC.

V is TRBV6-1 and J is TRBJ1-6; D uncertain. There are 14 residues in the CDR3. Germline V lookup: CDR1 MNHNS, CDR2 SASEGT. The ends were cut back, 7 bases at V and 7 bases at J, with 14 bases in the middle. The CDR3 reads CASTQIGGNSPLHF. CDR3 sequence (DNA): TGTGCCAGCACCCAAATAGGAGGGAATTCACCCCTCCACTTT.

This clonotype was observed a handful of times. J is TRBJ2-5 and V is TRBV6-2 or TRBV6-3; D is perhaps TRBD1 (6 bases). Germline V lookup: CDR1 MNHEY, CDR2 SVGEGT. This CDR3 contains 15 residues. V lost 5 bases and J 1 base, leaving 14 bases between the germline ends. DNA of the CDR3: TGTGCCAGCAGTCGAGACAGGCTTCGCCAAGAGACCCAGTACTTC. Its translation: CASSRDRLRQETQYF.

The rearrangement joins TRBV29-1 to TRBJ2-7; weak D call: TRBD1 (6 bases). CDR1 SQVTM and CDR2 ANQGSEA come from the germline V gene. This CDR3 is built from 11 residues. V gave up 7 bases and J gave up 3 bases, with 10 bases separating them. The CDR3 DNA reads as TGCAGCGCCCAAGGGGGCTACGAGCAGTACTTC. Encoded protein: CSAQGGYEQYF.

The V and J genes are TRBV7-2 and TRBJ2-3; 11 bases align to TRBD2. Germline CDR1 reads SGHTA; CDR2 reads FQGNSA. There are 16 residues in the CDR3. The V segment lost 8 bases and the J segment 7 bases; nucleotides outside the gene matches: 14. Here the CDR3 reads CASVVDSGGASYTQYF. The CDR3 region has the DNA TGTGCCAGCGTCGTGGATAGCGGGGGGGCGTCATATACGCAGTATTTT.